This is a list of T cell receptor beta chains from one sample in a study of spatial heterogeneity in lung cancer. TCRdb analysed the 5' RACE reads with MiXCR anew, one entry per CDR3 protein. The table includes roughly 71,000 distinct CDR3 sequences, around 9.3% detected once. This sample comprised PBMCs, obtained at follow-up. Receptors were obtained from a female donor with early-stage non-small cell lung cancer. The CDR3 runs from the conserved cysteine through the conserved F or W. Each record gives: V gene, J gene, D gene, clone size, CDR3 protein, CDR3 DNA. A D gene is named only where the DNA matches it firmly. Clone size, where shown, is once, few, many, or a class for clones that have expanded.

>TRBV6-1|TRBJ1-4|.|few
CASGSIWGNREKLFF
TGTGCCAGCGGATCGATTTGGGGGAATCGTGAAAAACTGTTTTTT
>TRBV10-2|TRBJ2-3|TRBD1|few
CASKRGQNSDTQYF
TGCGCCAGCAAGAGGGGGCAAAATAGCGATACGCAGTATTTT
>TRBV20-1|TRBJ2-7|.|many
CSATHRSDIMNEQYF
TGCAGTGCCACCCACCGGTCGGACATTATGAACGAGCAGTACTTC
>TRBV28|TRBJ2-5|.|few
CASSSGTALETQYF
TGTGCCAGCAGCTCCGGGACGGCCTTGGAGACCCAGTACTTC
>TRBV20-1|TRBJ1-1|.|.
CSARMAGARLVLGAFF
TGCAGTGCTAGAATGGCAGGGGCCCGATTGGTATTGGGAGCTTTCTTT
>TRBV7-3|TRBJ2-1|TRBD2|few
CASSPQPTGGPGNEQFF
TGTGCCAGCAGCCCCCAGCCGACGGGAGGGCCTGGCAATGAGCAGTTCTTC
>TRBV19|TRBJ2-4|TRBD2|many
CASSGRAGDKNIQYF
TGTGCCAGTAGCGGGAGGGCCGGGGACAAAAACATTCAGTACTTC
>TRBV12-3/TRBV12-4|TRBJ1-5|TRBD1|.
CASSLAQGASQPQHF
TGTGCCAGCAGTTTGGCGCAGGGGGCATCCCAGCCCCAGCATTTT
>TRBV11-1|TRBJ2-1|.|.
CASSAGVYRDNEQFF
TGTGCCAGCAGCGCAGGGGTATATCGGGACAATGAGCAGTTCTTC
>TRBV28|TRBJ2-2|.|many
CATNRGGVNTGELFF
TGTGCCACCAACCGAGGGGGGGTTAACACCGGGGAGCTGTTTTTT
>TRBV28|TRBJ2-7|.|few
CASSSPWRGSSYEQYF
TGTGCCAGCAGTTCCCCCTGGCGGGGCAGCTCCTACGAGCAGTACTTC
>TRBV5-1|TRBJ2-7|.|few
CASSGTGTRFLPPYF
TGCGCCAGCAGCGGAACCGGGACACGATTCCTTCCCCCGTACTTC
>TRBV5-1|TRBJ2-1|.|.
CASSLDTVGDEQFF
TGCGCCAGCAGCTTGGACACCGTGGGCGATGAGCAGTTCTTC
>TRBV19|TRBJ1-5|.|.
CASSIGPQEQPQHF
TGTGCCAGTAGTATCGGTCCCCAAGAACAGCCCCAGCATTTT
>TRBV2|TRBJ1-6|.|few
CASSPRAYNSPLHF
TGTGCCAGCAGTCCCAGGGCCTATAATTCACCCCTCCACTTT
>TRBV3-1|TRBJ2-3|TRBD2|many
CASSQALVGGTADTQYF
TGTGCCAGCAGCCAAGCATTGGTGGGAGGGACCGCAGATACGCAGTATTTT
>TRBV7-6|TRBJ1-5|.|many
CASSLGAGDQPQHF
TGTGCCAGCAGCTTAGGCGCCGGGGATCAGCCCCAGCATTTT
>TRBV19|TRBJ2-2|.|.
CASSDPTLAKGDTGELFF
TGTGCCAGTAGTGATCCGACCCTAGCGAAAGGTGACACCGGGGAGCTGTTTTTT
>TRBV12-3/TRBV12-4|TRBJ2-7|.|many
CASRPRSGSYEQYF
TGTGCCAGCAGGCCCCGATCGGGTAGCTACGAGCAGTACTTC
>TRBV9|TRBJ2-3|.|few
CASSAEVRLSTDTQYF
TGTGCCAGCAGCGCCGAGGTCCGCCTCTCCACAGATACGCAGTATTTT
>TRBV10-3|TRBJ2-2|.|.
CAISDGTGELFF
TGTGCCATCAGTGACGGCACCGGGGAGCTGTTTTTT
>TRBV27|TRBJ2-7|.|many
CASSFGTLPYEQYF
TGTGCCAGCAGTTTCGGGACTCTCCCTTACGAGCAGTACTTC
>TRBV20-1|TRBJ2-7|.|few
CSASQASYEQYF
TGCAGCGCGAGCCAGGCTTCCTACGAGCAGTACTTC
>TRBV28|TRBJ1-2|TRBD1|many
CANERTGYGYTF
TGTGCCAACGAAAGGACAGGCTATGGCTACACCTTC
>TRBV20-1|TRBJ2-3|TRBD2|.
CSARLIPAGELETDTQYF
TGCAGTGCTAGGCTAATCCCAGCGGGAGAGTTGGAAACAGATACGCAGTATTTT
>TRBV3-1|TRBJ2-2|TRBD2|many
CASSQERGRGRVAGELFF
TGTGCCAGCAGCCAAGAGAGAGGGAGGGGACGTGTCGCCGGGGAGCTGTTTTTT
>TRBV18|TRBJ2-1|TRBD2|many
CASSPTGTSGEQFF
TGTGCCAGCTCACCAACCGGGACTAGCGGGGAGCAGTTCTTC
>TRBV27|TRBJ1-5|.|.
CASRGGYSQPQHF
TGTGCCAGCAGGGGGGGTTACTCTCAGCCCCAGCATTTT
>TRBV29-1|TRBJ2-1|TRBD2|few
CSVATVAGSYNEQFF
TGCAGCGTAGCGACGGTAGCGGGGTCCTACAATGAGCAGTTCTTC
>TRBV3-1|TRBJ2-7|TRBD2|many
CASSQEWGGSLTEQYF
TGTGCCAGCAGCCAAGAATGGGGCGGGAGTCTCACCGAGCAGTACTTC
>TRBV30|TRBJ2-2|.|.
CACPTRAANTGELFF
TGTGCCTGCCCCACACGGGCGGCGAACACCGGGGAGCTGTTTTTT
>TRBV10-1|TRBJ1-5|.|.
CASSEGVNQPQHF
TGCGCCAGCAGTGAAGGAGTCAATCAGCCCCAGCATTTT
>TRBV2|TRBJ2-2|.|.
CASVRDSNTGELFF
TGTGCCAGCGTCCGGGACTCGAACACCGGGGAGCTGTTTTTT
>TRBV6-2/TRBV6-3|TRBJ1-6|.|many
CASSLDGTHNSPLHF
TGTGCCAGCAGTCTCGACGGGACACACAATTCACCCCTCCACTTT
>TRBV10-2|TRBJ2-2|.|many
CASSEQGGTGELFF
TGCGCCAGCAGTGAGCAGGGCGGGACCGGGGAGCTGTTTTTT
>TRBV5-1|TRBJ2-7|TRBD2|few
CASSPEGAGPYEQYF
TGCGCCAGCAGCCCAGAGGGAGCGGGACCATACGAGCAGTACTTC
>TRBV7-9|TRBJ1-6|.|.
CASSFGQAHNSPLHF
TGTGCCAGCAGCTTCGGGCAGGCCCATAATTCACCCCTCCACTTT
>TRBV3-1|TRBJ2-1|.|many
CASSRAGSSYNEQFF
TGTGCCAGCAGCCGCGCCGGGAGCTCCTACAATGAGCAGTTCTTC
>TRBV10-3|TRBJ2-7|.|.
CAISSSSYEQYF
TGTGCCATCAGCTCTAGCTCCTACGAGCAGTACTTC
>TRBV29-1|TRBJ1-5|TRBD1|.
CSVGGTGGSPQHF
TGCAGCGTCGGAGGGACAGGGGGTTCGCCCCAGCATTTT
>TRBV5-1|TRBJ2-7|.|many
CASSLGGLTYEQYF
TGCGCCAGCAGCTTGGGCGGGTTGACCTACGAGCAGTACTTC
>TRBV20-1|TRBJ1-2|.|.
CSARGGTATNYGYTF
TGCAGTGCTAGAGGAGGGACGGCCACTAACTATGGCTACACCTTC
>TRBV27|TRBJ2-2|TRBD1|.
CASRSGQAMGELFF
TGTGCCAGCAGATCGGGACAGGCTATGGGGGAGCTGTTTTTT
>TRBV25-1|TRBJ2-3|.|few
CASMTHRSTDTQYF
TGTGCCAGCATGACCCACCGTAGCACAGATACGCAGTATTTT
>TRBV19|TRBJ2-3|.|.
CASSIPLGRVGDTQYF
TGTGCCAGTAGTATCCCCCTTGGCAGAGTGGGGGATACGCAGTATTTT
>TRBV6-1|TRBJ2-2|.|many
CASSLGHLTGELFF
TGTGCCAGCAGCCTCGGGCATCTCACCGGGGAGCTGTTTTTT
>TRBV5-8|TRBJ2-7|.|many
CASTPDYEQYF
TGTGCCAGCACCCCAGACTACGAGCAGTACTTC
>TRBV5-1|TRBJ1-6|.|many
CASSLEQGGSPLHF
TGCGCCAGCAGCTTGGAACAGGGAGGATCACCCCTCCACTTT
>TRBV6-2/TRBV6-3|TRBJ2-3|.|many
CASRLAGGGTQYF
TGTGCCAGCAGATTGGCCGGAGGCGGTACGCAGTATTTT
>TRBV7-8|TRBJ2-1|TRBD1|.
CASSLENRGGGEQFF
TGTGCCAGCAGCTTAGAAAACAGGGGCGGCGGTGAGCAGTTCTTC